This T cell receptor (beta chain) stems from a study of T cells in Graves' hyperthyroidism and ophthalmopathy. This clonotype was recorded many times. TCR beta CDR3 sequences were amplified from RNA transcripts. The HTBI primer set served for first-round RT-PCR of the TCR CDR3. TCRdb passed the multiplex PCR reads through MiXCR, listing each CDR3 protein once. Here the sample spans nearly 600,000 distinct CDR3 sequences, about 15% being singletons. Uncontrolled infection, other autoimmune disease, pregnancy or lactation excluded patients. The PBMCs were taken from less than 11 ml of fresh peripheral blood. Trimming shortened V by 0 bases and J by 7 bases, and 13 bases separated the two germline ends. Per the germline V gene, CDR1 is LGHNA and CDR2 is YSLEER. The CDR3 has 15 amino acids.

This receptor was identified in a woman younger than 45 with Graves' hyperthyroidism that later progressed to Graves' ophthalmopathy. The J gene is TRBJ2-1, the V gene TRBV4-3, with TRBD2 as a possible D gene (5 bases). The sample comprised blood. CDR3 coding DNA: TGCGCCAGCAGCCAAGAAATGGACTTATGGAATGAGCAGTTCTTC. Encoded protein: CASSQEMDLWNEQFF.